These 30 T cell receptor beta chains originate from one sample sequenced in a study of blood T cell repertoires in COVID-19. Generated by immunoSEQ multiplex PCR, the TCRdb table keeps only in-frame clones and is missing some. The table lists a few hundred thousand clones, 84% of them singletons, with 8% to 11% in the top ten. The specimen sequenced was peripheral blood. The receptors here all came from a woman older than 75 with COVID-19, enrolled during active disease.

The J gene is TRBJ1-1, the V gene TRBV27; TRBD1 is a possible D gene (6 bases). The CDR3 totals 13 residues. The germline V gene has CDR1 MNHEY and CDR2 SMNVEV (reference sequence). The germline V and J ends were trimmed by 5 bases and 2 bases, with 9 bases remaining between them. The CDR3 here is CASSLQGNTEAFF. In DNA, the CDR3 is TGTGCCAGCAGTCTACAGGGAAACACTGAAGCTTTCTTT.

This clone has only a few counts. The J gene is TRBJ1-2, the V gene TRBV6-1; 11 bases line up with TRBD1. Germline lookup yields CDR1 MNHNS and CDR2 SASEGT. The CDR3 covers 15 residues. J lost 4 bases, V lost 3 bases, and 4 bases had no gene match. As DNA, the CDR3 is TGTGCCAGCAGTGAGAGGACAGGGGGCGTCTATGGCTACACCTTC. Protein sequence: CASSERTGGVYGYTF.

This chain connects TRBV5-1 to TRBJ1-1; 9 nucleotides agree with TRBD1. This CDR3 is built from 13 residues. J gave up 10 bases and V 0 bases, and 4 bases lay outside the gene matches. CDR1 and CDR2 (germline): SGHRS, YFSETQ. This CDR3 is CASSLEGQGAAFF. The CDR3, as DNA: TGCGCCAGCAGCTTGGAGGGACAGGGAGCAGCTTTCTTT.

The gene calls are TRBV28 and TRBJ2-7; possible D gene TRBD2, 7 bases. This CDR3 is 14 amino acids long. V was pared by 1 base and J by 7 bases, with 14 bases between. Per germline, CDR1 MDHEN and CDR2 SYDVKM. This CDR3 is CASSLSGGVREQYV. CDR3 DNA: TGTGCCAGCAGTTTATCGGGGGGCGTCCGTGAGCAGTACGTC.

Comment on this clone: Other DNA sequences within the sample encode an identical CDR3. The chain joins TRBV7-9 to TRBJ1-1; 7 nucleotides align to TRBD1. From germline, CDR1 is SEHNR and CDR2 FQNEAQ (reference sequence). V was clipped by 5 bases and J by 1 base; unmatched bases: 4. The CDR3 has 14 residues. CDR3 loop: CASSPGQENTEAFF. The CDR3 DNA sequence: TGTGCCAGCAGCCCAGGACAGGAGAACACTGAAGCTTTCTTT.

This rearrangement joins TRBV7-2 to TRBJ2-1; D unresolved. V was shortened by 5 bases and J by 6 bases, with 11 bases between the two germline ends. CDR1 SGHTA and CDR2 FQGNSA come from the germline V gene. The CDR3 extends over 13 amino acids. Written as DNA, the CDR3 is TGTGCCAGCAGCCTGCCCCCGGGCAATGAGCAGTTCTTC. Translating gives CASSLPPGNEQFF.

V gene TRBV6-5 combines with J gene TRBJ1-1; D remains unclear. The CDR3 is 12 amino acids. The germline V and J ends were trimmed by 6 bases and 7 bases, with 12 bases remaining between them. Germline V gives CDR1 MNHEY, CDR2 SVGAGI. In DNA, the CDR3 is TGTGCCAGCAGCCGCGGACTGGTTGAAGCTTTCTTT. Protein: CASSRGLVEAFF.

The chain is built from TRBV5-1 and TRBJ1-5; weak D call: TRBD1 (6 bases). V lost 5 bases and J lost 1, with 13 bases in between. Germline-derived CDR1 and CDR2 are SGHRS and YFSETQ. This CDR3 comprises 15 residues. The CDR3 protein is CASSIAGESNQPQHF. CDR3 DNA sequence: TGCGCCAGCAGTATCGCAGGGGAGAGCAATCAGCCCCAGCATTTT.

This chain connects TRBV5-5 to TRBJ1-3; D not certain. The CDR3 contains 15 residues. The V gene's germline CDR1 is SGHKS and CDR2 YYEKEE (reference sequence). Trimming took 1 base from V and 0 from J, leaving 8 bases between them. The CDR3 nucleotides read TGTGCCAGCAGCTTGTTCGCGAGCTCTGGAAACACCATATATTTT. Its protein product is CASSLFASSGNTIYF.

The gene calls are TRBV29-1 and TRBJ2-7, with TRBD1 matching over 8 bases. V lost 6 bases and J lost 0; bases outside the gene matches: 7. Per germline, CDR1 SQVTM and CDR2 ANQGSEA. The length of the CDR3 is 14 residues. The CDR3: CSVRRQGSSYEQYF. CDR3 DNA: TGCAGCGTGCGCAGACAGGGGTCCTCCTACGAGCAGTACTTC.

The sample holds one count of this clone. The chain uses TRBV6-5 and TRBJ1-1, with TRBD1 identical over 7 bases. The CDR3 has 14 residues. Trimming removed 2 bases from V and 7 bases from J; junction bases left unmatched: 7. Germline CDR1 and CDR2: MNHEY and SVGAGI. Written as DNA, the CDR3 is TGTGCCAGCAGTTACGCAAGGGGACAGTTTGAAGCTTTCTTT. Translation: CASSYARGQFEAFF.

This chain links TRBV5-1 with TRBJ2-2, with a tentative D call TRBD1 (6 bases). This CDR3 comprises 15 residues. Germline V gene data show CDR1 as SGHRS and CDR2 as YFSETQ. The V end was cut by 2 bases, the J end by 6 bases, with 14 bases between. DNA for the CDR3: TGCGCCAGCAGCTTACACATAACAGGGTCCGGGGAGCTGTTTTTT. This encodes CASSLHITGSGELFF.

The chain carries TRBV7-2 and TRBJ1-3; perhaps TRBD1 as D (6 bases). V was shortened by 4 bases and J by 2 bases, with 15 bases between the two germline ends. Germline V gene sequence: CDR1 SGHTA, CDR2 FQGNSA. The CDR3 has 16 amino acids. DNA for the CDR3: TGTGCCAGCAGCTCCGCCCAAGGGGGAACTGGAAACACCATATATTTT. This gives the protein CASSSAQGGTGNTIYF.

The rearrangement joins TRBV2 to TRBJ2-3, with TRBD2 matching 9 bases. Per germline, CDR1 SNHLY and CDR2 FYNNEI. This CDR3 comprises 16 residues. The trim removed 6 bases at V and 7 bases at J, leaving 14 bases unmatched. The CDR3 here is CASRLSLAGSSNTQYF. The DNA of the CDR3 is TGTGCCAGCAGGCTGAGTCTAGCGGGGAGTAGTAATACGCAGTATTTT.

J is TRBJ2-2 and V is TRBV5-1, with TRBD2 matching over 10 bases. CDR3 length: 17 residues. The germline CDR1 and CDR2 sequences are SGHRS and YFSETQ. Trimming took 0 bases from V and 8 from J; bases not matched to a gene: 10. The CDR3 loop is CASSLGLAGATLGELFF. CDR3 coding DNA: TGCGCCAGCAGCTTGGGTCTAGCGGGAGCAACCCTGGGGGAGCTGTTTTTT.

J is TRBJ2-3 and V is TRBV6-5; D gene ambiguous. Trimming removed 7 bases at V and 3 bases at J, with 17 bases between. The CDR3 has 15 residues. Germline values: CDR1 MNHEY, CDR2 SVGAGI. This CDR3 reads CASNLNSFGTDTQYF. CDR3 in DNA: TGTGCCAGCAATCTGAATAGCTTTGGGACAGATACGCAGTATTTT.

DNA of the CDR3: TGCGCCAGCAGCTTAGCTAGCGGATCCTACAATGAGCAGTTCTTC. This codes for CASSLASGSYNEQFF. V is TRBV5-1 and J is TRBJ2-1; 7 bases fit TRBD2. Trimming at V came to 2 bases and at J to 1 base, leaving 3 bases not matched to a gene. The CDR3 is made up of 15 amino acids. Germline V gene sequence: CDR1 SGHRS, CDR2 YFSETQ.

This chain links TRBV6-5 with TRBJ1-2; D gene uncertain. The V end was cut by 2 bases, the J end by 6 bases, with 10 bases between. The germline gives CDR1 MNHEY, CDR2 SVGAGI. The CDR3 sequence is 13 residues long. CDR3: CASSYPGFDGYTF. The CDR3 DNA sequence: TGTGCCAGCAGTTACCCGGGTTTCGATGGCTACACCTTC.

This clone was picked up a small number of times. V gene TRBV28 combines with J gene TRBJ2-3; TRBD2 agrees at 10 bases. Trimming at V came to 5 bases and at J to 4 bases, leaving 3 bases not matched to a gene. Germline V gives CDR1 MDHEN, CDR2 SYDVKM. CDR3 length equals 14 residues. The CDR3 loop reads CASSPTSGPDTQYF. Written as DNA, the CDR3 is TGTGCCAGCAGTCCGACTAGCGGGCCAGATACGCAGTATTTT.

The chain carries TRBV28 and TRBJ1-2; TRBD1 agrees at 9 bases. Unmatched junction bases numbered 8, after V lost 1 base and J lost 8 bases. The germline V gene encodes CDR1 MDHEN and CDR2 SYDVKM. The CDR3 consists of 15 residues. DNA for the CDR3: TGTGCCAGCAGTTTATCTCGGACAGGGGAGAGAGGCTACACCTTC. It specifies CASSLSRTGERGYTF.

This rearrangement joins TRBV7-2 to TRBJ1-2; D might be TRBD1 (5 bases). Germline V gene lookup returns CDR1 SGHTA and CDR2 FQGNSA. Trimming left V 8 bases short and J 8 bases short, with 24 bases between. The CDR3 contains 15 residues. CDR3 loop: CASSTALTAYGGYTF. The CDR3 nucleotides are TGTGCCAGCTCGACAGCGTTGACGGCATATGGGGGCTACACCTTC.

The V and J genes are TRBV4-1 and TRBJ2-2; D is perhaps TRBD1 (6 bases). Germline CDR1 reads MGHRA; CDR2 reads YSYEKL. With 2 bases removed from V and 2 bases from J, the gap between germline ends came to 12 bases. The CDR3 sequence is 16 residues long. The CDR3 protein is CASSQSRDTNTGELFF. The CDR3 nucleotides read TGCGCCAGCAGCCAATCCCGGGACACCAACACCGGGGAGCTGTTTTTT.

The chain carries TRBV9 and TRBJ2-7; no firm D call. CDR3 length: 14 residues. Germline V gene lookup returns CDR1 SGDLS and CDR2 YYNGEE. Between the trimmed V and J ends, which lost 1 base and 6 bases, there was a span of 14 bases. CDR3 residues: CASSVNIVSREQYF. In DNA, the CDR3 is TGTGCCAGCAGCGTAAATATCGTCTCTCGCGAGCAGTACTTC.

This chain uses TRBV19 with TRBJ1-5, with TRBD1 identical over 9 bases. V lost 1 base and J lost 1; bases outside the gene matches: 8. The CDR3 spans 18 residues. Germline V gene sequence: CDR1 LNHDA, CDR2 SQIVND (reference sequence). Here the CDR3 reads CASSIGGQGFASNQPQHF. CDR3 coding DNA: TGTGCCAGTAGTATAGGAGGACAGGGGTTCGCGAGCAATCAGCCCCAGCATTTT.

The rearrangement uses TRBV9 and TRBJ1-1; 8 bases are shared with TRBD1. CDR1 SGDLS and CDR2 YYNGEE come from the germline V gene. This CDR3 comprises 15 residues. The trim removed 4 bases at V and 2 bases at J, leaving 7 bases unmatched. This CDR3 reads CASSSTDRGNTEAFF. DNA for the CDR3: TGTGCCAGCAGCTCAACCGACAGGGGAAACACTGAAGCTTTCTTT.

CDR3 nucleotide sequence: TGCGCCAGCAGCTTCGAGGGCAATCAGCCCCAGCATTTT. Its protein is CASSFEGNQPQHF. The chain joins TRBV5-1 to TRBJ1-5; D unclear. Deletions cut 2 bases from V and 2 bases from J, with 5 bases between. Germline CDR1 and CDR2: SGHRS and YFSETQ. The CDR3 has 13 amino acids.

The chain has TRBV19 and TRBJ2-7, with D unclear. Germline V gene data show CDR1 as LNHDA and CDR2 as SQIVND (reference sequence). The germline V and J ends were trimmed by 1 base and 11 bases, with 12 bases remaining between them. The CDR3 length is 12 residues. The CDR3 coding sequence is TGTGCCAGTAGTATAGTTACTGAACGAGAGTACGTC. Protein: CASSIVTEREYV.

The chain combines TRBV3-1 (or the pseudogene TRBV3-2) with TRBJ2-5, with D possibly being TRBD2 (5 bases). The germline CDR1 and CDR2 sequences are LGHDT and YNNKEL (reference sequence). V lost 3 bases to trimming and J lost 9 bases, with 14 bases between them. CDR3 length: 13 amino acids. CDR3: CASSHGGSEAQYF. The CDR3 DNA follows: TGTGCCAGCAGCCATGGTGGGAGTGAGGCCCAGTACTTC.

The rearrangement uses TRBV29-1 and TRBJ2-2; maybe TRBD1 (5 bases). The CDR3 consists of 14 residues. V was pared by 4 bases and J by 1 base, with 10 bases between. The germline V gene has CDR1 SQVTM and CDR2 ANQGSEA. CDR3 DNA: TGCAGCGTTGTTGGGGCGGTGAACACCGGGGAGCTGTTTTTT. As protein: CSVVGAVNTGELFF.

The gene calls are TRBV10-3 and TRBJ1-6; D is perhaps TRBD1 (6 bases). V lost 6 bases, J lost 7 bases, and 13 bases lay in between. CDR3 length: 14 amino acids. Germline V CDR1 and CDR2: ENHRY, SYGVKD. CDR3 sequence (DNA): TGTGCCATCAGACCGGGACAACCGAATTCACCCCTCCACTTT. Translated, it gives CAIRPGQPNSPLHF.